A selection of T cell receptor beta chains follows, all from one sample in a study of control samples from healthy donors and cancer patients. Sequencing used immunoSEQ multiplex PCR; TCRdb keeps in-frame clones, though not all of them. The repertoire consists of 120,000 or so clones, with roughly 91% occurring once and the leading ten covering around 8.7%. Material: blood. These receptors all stem from a man aged 35 to 55 in good health. CDR3s include the opening cysteine and the closing phenylalanine or tryptophan. A D gene is named only where the DNA matches it firmly. Clone size, where shown, is once, few, many, or a class for clones that have expanded.

abundance	v_gene	j_gene	d_gene	CDR3aa	CDR3nt
-	TRBV7-9	TRBJ2-3	TRBD1	CASKPGQGHWGRDTQYF	TGTGCCAGCAAACCGGGACAGGGTCATTGGGGGAGGGATACGCAGTATTTT
-	TRBV24-1	TRBJ2-2	-	CATRRDTDTGELFF	TGTGCCACCAGACGCGACACCGACACCGGGGAGCTGTTTTTT
-	TRBV18	TRBJ1-1	-	CASSPDLNTEAFF	TGTGCCAGCTCACCCGACCTGAACACTGAAGCTTTCTTT
-	TRBV5-1	TRBJ1-4	TRBD1	CASRTGQATNEKLFF	TGCGCCAGCAGGACAGGGCAAGCGACTAATGAAAAACTGTTTTTT
-	TRBV7-6	TRBJ2-3	-	CASSLEIGGPTDTQYF	TGTGCCAGCAGCTTAGAGATTGGGGGGCCCACAGATACGCAGTATTTT
few	TRBV6-6	TRBJ2-1	TRBD1	CASRAGQGTRNEQFF	TGTGCCAGCAGGGCGGGACAGGGTACCCGCAATGAGCAGTTCTTC
-	TRBV3-1/TRBV3-2	TRBJ1-1	-	CASSQGNTEAFF	TGTGCCAGCAGCCAAGGTAACACTGAAGCTTTCTTT
-	TRBV5-1	TRBJ1-2	-	CASSLGQRLREGGDGYTF	TGCGCCAGCAGCTTGGGGCAAAGACTCAGGGAGGGAGGAGATGGCTACACCTTC
-	TRBV4-1	TRBJ2-1	-	CASSQDVRPGHNEQFF	TGCGCCAGCAGCCAAGATGTCAGGCCAGGGCACAATGAGCAGTTCTTC
-	TRBV9	TRBJ1-6	-	CASSVGLHNSPLHF	TGTGCCAGCAGCGTAGGATTACATAATTCACCCCTCCACTTT
-	TRBV6-5	TRBJ1-1	-	CASSWGLEMNTEAFF	TGTGCCAGCAGTTGGGGCCTTGAGATGAACACTGAAGCTTTCTTT
-	TRBV4-3	TRBJ2-7	-	CASSRGRFYEQYF	TGCGCCAGCAGCCGGGGTCGCTTTTACGAGCAGTACTTC
-	TRBV7-7	TRBJ2-6	-	CASSPDPSGANVLTF	TGTGCCAGCAGCCCAGACCCCTCTGGGGCCAACGTCCTGACTTTC
-	TRBV9	TRBJ2-1	TRBD2	CASSVSAGVYNEQFF	TGTGCCAGCAGCGTATCAGCGGGGGTGTACAATGAGCAGTTCTTC
-	TRBV7-9	TRBJ2-7	-	CASSDGTYEQYF	TGTGCCAGCAGCGACGGTACCTACGAGCAGTACTTC
-	TRBV12-3/TRBV12-4	TRBJ2-7	-	CASSLTLGEQYF	TGTGCCAGCAGTTTAACTTTGGGGGAGCAGTACTTC
once	TRBV30	TRBJ1-5	-	CAWSVGDQPQHF	TGTGCCTGGAGTGTAGGGGATCAGCCCCAGCATTTT
-	TRBV5-1	TRBJ2-7	-	CASSRDSIYEQYF	TGCGCCAGCAGCCGTGACAGCATATACGAGCAGTACTTC
-	TRBV3-1/TRBV3-2	TRBJ2-1	TRBD1	CASSQDQATGTGFYNEQFF	TGTGCCAGCAGCCAAGATCAGGCGACCGGGACAGGGTTCTACAATGAGCAGTTCTTC
-	TRBV7-2	TRBJ2-3	-	CASSLGPERDTQYF	TGTGCCAGCAGCTTAGGGCCAGAGAGAGATACGCAGTATTTT
-	TRBV5-8	TRBJ1-2	-	CASSLPGLNYGYTF	TGTGCCAGCAGCTTGCCAGGGCTTAACTATGGCTACACCTTC
once	TRBV7-2	TRBJ2-3	-	CASSLTGGTDTQYF	TGTGCCAGCAGCTTAACCGGGGGCACAGATACGCAGTATTTT
-	TRBV5-6	TRBJ1-6	-	CASSLVGENSPLHF	TGTGCCAGCAGCTTGGTAGGGGAAAATTCACCCCTCCACTTT
-	TRBV27	TRBJ1-4	TRBD1	CASSLSIQGPNEKLFF	TGTGCCAGCAGTTTATCGATACAGGGGCCTAATGAAAAACTGTTTTTT
-	TRBV5-6	TRBJ1-1	-	CASSFPGGQANTEAFF	TGTGCCAGCAGCTTTCCGGGTGGGCAGGCGAACACTGAAGCTTTCTTT
medium-sized	TRBV19	TRBJ1-4	-	CASSMRTPYIGKLFF	TGTGCCAGTAGTATGAGAACCCCCTATATCGGTAAACTGTTTTTT
-	TRBV2	TRBJ1-6	TRBD1	CASSGQGSYNSPLHF	TGTGCCAGCAGTGGACAGGGATCCTATAATTCACCCCTCCACTTT
-	TRBV2	TRBJ2-3	-	CASEGASTDTQYF	TGTGCCAGCGAAGGGGCTAGCACAGATACGCAGTATTTT
-	TRBV15	TRBJ1-1	-	CATSRDLEAEAFF	TGTGCCACCAGCAGAGATCTCGAGGCTGAAGCTTTCTTT
-	TRBV19	TRBJ2-1	TRBD2	CASSSLAGGYNEQFF	TGTGCCAGTAGCAGTCTAGCGGGGGGCTACAATGAGCAGTTCTTC
once	TRBV5-1	TRBJ2-7	TRBD1	CASSLERQGAHEQYF	TGCGCCAGCAGCTTGGAAAGACAGGGGGCCCACGAGCAGTACTTC
-	TRBV15	TRBJ1-1	TRBD1	CATSRGRRDRWTEAFF	TGTGCCACCAGCAGGGGTCGCCGGGACAGGTGGACTGAAGCTTTCTTT
-	TRBV6-2/TRBV6-3	TRBJ2-3	TRBD2	CASSYLPGLGTDTQYF	TGTGCCAGCAGTTACTTACCGGGACTAGGGACAGATACGCAGTATTTT
-	TRBV3-1/TRBV3-2	TRBJ2-7	-	CASSQGLPDSYEQYF	TGTGCCAGCAGCCAAGGACTACCCGACTCCTACGAGCAGTACTTC
-	TRBV5-4	TRBJ2-5	-	CASSFGLAVQETQYF	TGTGCCAGCAGCTTCGGGTTGGCAGTACAAGAGACCCAGTACTTC
-	TRBV27	TRBJ2-5	-	CASSPRTAPRETQYF	TGTGCCAGCAGTCCCCGGACCGCTCCGAGAGAGACCCAGTACTTC
-	TRBV2	TRBJ2-1	-	CASSSLWGEQFF	TGTGCCAGCAGTAGTTTGTGGGGTGAGCAGTTCTTC